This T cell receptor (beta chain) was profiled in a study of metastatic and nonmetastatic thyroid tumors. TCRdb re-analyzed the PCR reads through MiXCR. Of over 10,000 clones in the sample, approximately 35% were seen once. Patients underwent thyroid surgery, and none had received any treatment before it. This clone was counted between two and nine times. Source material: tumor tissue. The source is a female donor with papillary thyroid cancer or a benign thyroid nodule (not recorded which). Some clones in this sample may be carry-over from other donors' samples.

In DNA form, the CDR3 reads TGTGCCAGCAGCCCCGGGTCAGCTAACTATGGCTACACCTTC. Protein: CASSPGSANYGYTF. The chain joins TRBV6-2 or TRBV6-3 to TRBJ1-2, with D unresolved. Germline V CDR1 and CDR2: MNHEY, SVGEGT. The CDR3 has 14 amino acids. V lost 6 bases, J lost 0 bases, and 11 bases lay in between.